This TCR beta chain was documented in a study of shared clonotypes between healthy human individuals. Study information: Three plates were used per donor for CD4 naive, three for CD4 memory, two for CD8 naive and one for CD8 memory.

There are 18 residues in the CDR3. Germline assignment: CDR1 LGHNA and CDR2 YSLEER. Trimming removed 3 bases from V and 0 bases from J, with 17 bases in between. Naive CD8 cells, CD45RO-negative and positively selected for CCR7, excluded terminally differentiated effector memory CD45RA+ cells. Caucasian adults residing in Nashville, Tennessee made up all the donors. Assay: immunoSEQ multiplex PCR; the TCRdb copy retains only in-frame clones and omits some. The sample contains about 2 million clones, about 95% of which appear only once. The sample taken for sequencing was naive CD8+ T cells sorted from blood. This receptor was obtained from a man aged 18 to 30 in good health. This rearrangement joins TRBV4-3 to TRBJ2-2; no reliable D call. For the CDR3, the DNA is TGCGCCAGCAGCCAGAAGTTTTGGAACGATTCGAACACCGGGGAGCTGTTTTTT. The encoded protein is CASSQKFWNDSNTGELFF.